What follows is one T cell receptor beta chain and its context. Antigen: not known. The sample is drawn from a study of cytomegalovirus exposure and HLA in healthy donors. General observations from the study: In a later analysis, TCR beta V- and J-gene trimming showed a link to a missense DCLRE1C variant.

PCR amplification relied on 60 Vbeta primers (plus 13 Jbeta primers). Here immunoSEQ multiplex PCR was the method, and the copy in TCRdb shows in-frame clones only, minus some. The repertoire table contains 80,000 to 100,000 clones. Trimming stripped 5 bases from V and 4 bases from J, with 11 bases between. This CDR3 spans 13 amino acids. Germline V lookup: CDR1 MNHEY, CDR2 SMNVEV (reference sequence). The material sequenced was PBMCs. The sequence came from a man in his fifties in good health and CMV-seropositive. The rearrangement uses TRBV27 and TRBJ1-2; weak D call: TRBD1 (6 bases). This CDR3 reads CASSPTGSYGYTF. CDR3 nucleotides: TGTGCCAGCAGTCCGACAGGTTCCTATGGCTACACCTTC.